This T cell receptor beta chain was obtained from a study of shared clonotypes between healthy human individuals. Assay used: immunoSEQ multiplex PCR; TCRdb lists only in-frame clones, some missing. The table includes fewer than 400,000 clones, around 74% detected once. Everyone who donated was a Caucasian adult who lived in Nashville, Tennessee. CD4+ cells were split into CD45RA+ naive and CD45RA-negative memory subsets. The CDR3 has 15 residues. From germline, CDR1 is SGHKS and CDR2 YYEKEE (reference sequence). V was shortened by 4 bases and J by 5 bases, with 18 bases between the two germline ends.

Sequenced input: memory CD4+ T cells sorted from blood. Indicated subset: CD45RA-negative fraction. The genes are TRBV5-5 and TRBJ2-5, with D maybe TRBD2 (5 bases). The clonotype comes from a man aged 30 to 39 in good health. The chain's CDR3 is CASSIRTVSTETQYF. The CDR3 DNA sequence: TGTGCCAGCAGCATCCGGACTGTGTCCACCGAGACCCAGTACTTC.